This TCR beta chain stems from a study of blood T cell repertoires in COVID-19 (dated by TCRdb to the early 2020s). Some background on the complete study: Samples covering the acute and convalescent phases of COVID-19 were provided by collaborators in the United States, Italy and Spain. Samples were obtained from the ongoing ImmuneRACE study (first 160 participants) and from 1,000 to 1,500 subjects provided by 6 global collaborators. Where available, HLA class I and class II types were taken from metadata supplied by the sample provider and were not determined by assay-based typing. A freely available public database, intended as a resource for researchers studying the immune response to SARS-CoV-2, is where the repertoires were released. Subjects who had been exposed to COVID-19, were actively infected with it, or had recovered from it provided the deeply sampled blood TCRbeta repertoires that made up the dataset. The prospective study material was composed of cDNA or gDNA derived from T cells, B-cell-depleted T cells, or PBMCs. The sample metadata nearly always contained a de-identified subject ID, COVID-19 status, age in years and sex.

Turning to this clone: This clone's antigen is unknown. Base qualities were left out, and no much larger clone turns up one base away.

Overall study results and their limits: Clinical and demographic metadata were provided uncurated, with the amount varying by source and participant.

CDR1 KGHSH and CDR2 LQKENI are derived from the germline V gene. At the junction V is shortened by 3 bases and J by 2 bases, with 11 bases in between. The CDR3 contains 14 residues, cysteine and phenylalanine counted. Left in the record is the CDR3 DNA by itself, 42 bases read in frame from the first base. The collaborating institutions used their own protocols to collect whole blood in K2EDTA tubes. For TCRbeta analysis, collaborators shipped samples as frozen whole blood, isolated PBMCs, or DNA extracted from either of those sample types. TCRbeta CDR3 regions were amplified from genomic DNA using the immunoSEQ Assay, a bias-controlled multiplex PCR. From the authors' description of their analysis: The number of nucleated cells in each sample was estimated by amplification of reference gene primers within the assay. To quantify the absolute abundance of each unique TCRbeta CDR3 rearrangement, sequence reads were collapsed and filtered. For each sample, productive Simpson clonality was calculated by taking the square root of Simpson's diversity index across productive rearrangements. TCRdb mirrors the immuneACCESS table, restricted to in-frame sequences. Some clones are absent from its copies; in checked studies, under half trace to an unresolved V gene, and the reason for the others is unknown. V, J and clone size were drawn from that table, and D and trimming were deduced from the DNA. The sample table holds nearly 70,000 clones, of which roughly 80% were seen once. The ten largest clones represent about a tenth of the sample.

Material for sequencing was peripheral blood. The sequence derives from a woman aged 80 or over with acute or convalescent COVID-19. In this chain, TRBV18 is recombined with TRBJ2-7, and possibly TRBD1, on 6 matching bases. The CDR3 protein: CASSPAGEAYEQYF. The DNA sequence follows: TGTGCCAGCTCACCGGCAGGGGAAGCCTACGAGCAGTACTTC.